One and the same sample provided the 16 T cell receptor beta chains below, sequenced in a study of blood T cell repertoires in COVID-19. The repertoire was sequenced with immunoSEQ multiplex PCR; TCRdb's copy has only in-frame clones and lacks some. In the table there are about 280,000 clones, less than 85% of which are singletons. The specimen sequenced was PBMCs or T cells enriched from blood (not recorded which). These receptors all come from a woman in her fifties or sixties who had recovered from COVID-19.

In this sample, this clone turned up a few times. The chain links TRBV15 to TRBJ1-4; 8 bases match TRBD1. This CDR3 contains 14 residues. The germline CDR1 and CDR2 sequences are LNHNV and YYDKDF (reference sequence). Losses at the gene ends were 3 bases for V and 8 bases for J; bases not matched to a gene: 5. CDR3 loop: CATSRDRANEKLFF. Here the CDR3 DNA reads TGTGCCACCAGCAGGGACAGGGCGAACGAAAAACTGTTTTTT.

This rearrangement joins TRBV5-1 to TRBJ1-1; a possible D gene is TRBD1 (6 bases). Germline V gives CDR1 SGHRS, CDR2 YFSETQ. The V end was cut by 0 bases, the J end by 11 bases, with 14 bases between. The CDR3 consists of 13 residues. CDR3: CASSLGAGDAAFF. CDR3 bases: TGCGCCAGCAGCTTGGGCGCAGGGGATGCGGCTTTCTTT.

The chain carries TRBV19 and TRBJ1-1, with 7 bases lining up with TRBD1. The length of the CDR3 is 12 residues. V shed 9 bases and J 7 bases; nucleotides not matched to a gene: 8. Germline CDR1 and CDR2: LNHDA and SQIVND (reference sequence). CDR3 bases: TGTGCCAGCCAGACAGGGCTCGATGAAGCTTTCTTT. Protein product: CASQTGLDEAFF.

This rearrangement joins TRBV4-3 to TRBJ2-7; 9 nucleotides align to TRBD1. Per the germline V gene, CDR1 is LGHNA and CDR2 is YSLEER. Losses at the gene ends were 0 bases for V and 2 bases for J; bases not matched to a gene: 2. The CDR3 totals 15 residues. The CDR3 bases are TGCGCCAGCAGCCAAGAGACAGGGGGGACCTACGAGCAGTACTTC. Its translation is CASSQETGGTYEQYF.

The CDR3 sequence: CASSPGTGRDEQFF. The CDR3 region has the DNA TGTGCCAGCAGCCCCGGGACCGGGAGGGATGAGCAGTTCTTC. The chain links TRBV7-8 to TRBJ2-1, with 8 bases that match TRBD2. The V segment lost 5 bases and the J segment 8 bases; nucleotides outside the gene matches: 8. The CDR3 contains 14 residues. Germline CDR1 reads SGHVS; CDR2 reads FQNEAQ.

The CDR3 region has the DNA TGTGCCAGCACCAGACAGGGCATTCCTAACACTGAAGCTTTCTTT. It is translated as CASTRQGIPNTEAFF. The chain uses TRBV6-5 and TRBJ1-1, with 7 bases matching TRBD1. Germline lookup yields CDR1 MNHEY and CDR2 SVGAGI. This CDR3 is built from 15 residues. The junction had 10 bases not matched to a gene; V was cut back by 7 bases and J by 2 bases.

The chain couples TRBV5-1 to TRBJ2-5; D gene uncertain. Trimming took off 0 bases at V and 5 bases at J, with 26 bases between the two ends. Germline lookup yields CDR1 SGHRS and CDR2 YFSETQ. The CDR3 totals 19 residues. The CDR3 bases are TGCGCCAGCAGCTTGGAATCTACACCCCGTCCCCTGCCGAGGGAGACCCAGTACTTC. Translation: CASSLESTPRPLPRETQYF.

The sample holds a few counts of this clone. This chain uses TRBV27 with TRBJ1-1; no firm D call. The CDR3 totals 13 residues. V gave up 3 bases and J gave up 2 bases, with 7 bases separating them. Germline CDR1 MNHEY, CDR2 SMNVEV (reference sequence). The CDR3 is CASSFRVNTEAFF. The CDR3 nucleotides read TGTGCCAGCAGTTTTCGGGTTAACACTGAAGCTTTCTTT.

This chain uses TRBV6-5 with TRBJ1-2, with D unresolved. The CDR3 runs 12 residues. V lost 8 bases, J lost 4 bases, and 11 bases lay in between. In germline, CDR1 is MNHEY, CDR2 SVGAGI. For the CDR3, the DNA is TGTGCCAGCCAGAGTACAGTCTATGGCTACACCTTC. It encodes CASQSTVYGYTF.

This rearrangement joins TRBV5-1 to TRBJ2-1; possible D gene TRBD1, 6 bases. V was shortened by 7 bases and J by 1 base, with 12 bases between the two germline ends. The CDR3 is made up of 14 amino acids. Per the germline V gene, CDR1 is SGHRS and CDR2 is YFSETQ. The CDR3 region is CASGGQRSYNEQFF. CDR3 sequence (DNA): TGCGCCAGCGGGGGACAAAGATCCTACAATGAGCAGTTCTTC. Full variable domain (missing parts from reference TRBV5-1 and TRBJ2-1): KAGVTQTPRYLIKTRGQQVTLSCSPISGHRSVSWYQQTPGQGLQFLFEYFSETQRNKGNFPGRFSGRQFSNSRSEMNVSTLELGDSALYLCASGGQRSYNEQFFGPGTRLTVL.

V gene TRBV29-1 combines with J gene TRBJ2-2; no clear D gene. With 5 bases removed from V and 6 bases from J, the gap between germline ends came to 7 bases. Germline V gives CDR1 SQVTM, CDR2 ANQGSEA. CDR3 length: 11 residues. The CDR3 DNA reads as TGCAGCGTTTCTCGGTCCGGGGAGCTGTTTTTT. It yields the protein CSVSRSGELFF.

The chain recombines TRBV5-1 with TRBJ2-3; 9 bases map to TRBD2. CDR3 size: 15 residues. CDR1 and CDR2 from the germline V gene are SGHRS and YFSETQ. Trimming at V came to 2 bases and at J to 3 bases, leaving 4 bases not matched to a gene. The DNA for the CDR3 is TGCGCCAGCAGCTTCGGGCGGGGGGGGACAGATACGCAGTATTTT. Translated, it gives CASSFGRGGTDTQYF.

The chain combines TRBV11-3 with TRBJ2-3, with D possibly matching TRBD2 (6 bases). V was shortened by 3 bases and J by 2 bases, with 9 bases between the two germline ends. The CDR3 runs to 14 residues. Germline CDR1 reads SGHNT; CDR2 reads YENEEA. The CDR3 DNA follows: TGTGCCAGCAGCTTTCGGGGGTACACAGATACGCAGTATTTT. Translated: CASSFRGYTDTQYF.

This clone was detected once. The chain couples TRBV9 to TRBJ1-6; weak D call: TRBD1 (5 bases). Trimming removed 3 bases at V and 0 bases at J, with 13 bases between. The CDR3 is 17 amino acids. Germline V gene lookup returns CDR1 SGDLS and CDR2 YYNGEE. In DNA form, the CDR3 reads TGTGCCAGCAGCGCAACGGGGGGGATCTCCTATAATTCACCCCTCCACTTT. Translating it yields CASSATGGISYNSPLHF.

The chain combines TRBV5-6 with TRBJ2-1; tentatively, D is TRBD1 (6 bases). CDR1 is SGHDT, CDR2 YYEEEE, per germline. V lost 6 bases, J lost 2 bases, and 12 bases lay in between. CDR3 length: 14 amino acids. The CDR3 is CASTEGTPYNEQFF. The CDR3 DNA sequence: TGTGCCAGCACCGAAGGGACACCCTACAATGAGCAGTTCTTC.

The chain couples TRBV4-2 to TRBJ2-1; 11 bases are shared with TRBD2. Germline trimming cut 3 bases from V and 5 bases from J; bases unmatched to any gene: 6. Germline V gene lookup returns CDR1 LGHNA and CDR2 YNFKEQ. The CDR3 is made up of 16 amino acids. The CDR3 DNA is TGTGCCAGCAGCCAGGTACTAGCGGGAGCAAACAATGAGCAGTTCTTC. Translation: CASSQVLAGANNEQFF.